Shown below are 31 T cell receptor beta chains from a single sample sequenced in a study of metastatic and nonmetastatic thyroid tumors. All patients were treatment-naive before thyroid surgery. TCRdb used MiXCR to call clones anew from the PCR reads. The sample lists 70,000 or so clones, more than 13% occurring once. Sequenced sample: blood. These receptors came from a male donor with papillary thyroid cancer or a benign thyroid nodule (not recorded which). Some clones in this sample may be carry-over from other donors' samples.

To note about this clone: Other DNA sequences within the sample encode an identical CDR3. The gene calls are TRBV29-1 and TRBJ2-2; 13 bases line up with TRBD2. V was clipped by 4 bases and J by 1 base; unmatched bases: 3. Germline assignment: CDR1 SQVTM and CDR2 ANQGSEA. The CDR3 is 16 residues long. CDR3 in amino acids: CSVGLAGGVNTGELFF. The CDR3 nucleotides are TGCAGCGTTGGACTAGCGGGAGGAGTGAACACCGGGGAGCTGTTTTTT.

In this sample, this clone turned up many times. V usage is TRBV4-1 and J usage is TRBJ1-5; no reliable D call. Germline V gene sequence: CDR1 MGHRA, CDR2 YSYEKL. The CDR3 sequence is 15 residues long. Trimming cost V 0 bases and J 9 bases, with 15 bases left between them. This CDR3 reads CASSQDQDLYRPQHF. The DNA for the CDR3 is TGCGCCAGCAGCCAAGATCAAGACCTGTATCGGCCCCAGCATTTT.

V gene TRBV20-1 combines with J gene TRBJ2-3, with TRBD2 matching over 8 bases. Trimming took 2 bases from V and 2 from J; bases not matched to a gene: 12. The germline V gene encodes CDR1 DFQATT and CDR2 SNEGSKA (reference sequence). This CDR3 comprises 17 residues. CDR3 sequence: CSARRLSGGPVTDTQYF. CDR3 nucleotide sequence: TGCAGTGCTAGACGGCTATCGGGAGGGCCCGTCACAGATACGCAGTATTTT.

Points on this clone: A much larger clone differs by one base, so this may be a read error. V gene TRBV3-1 combines with J gene TRBJ2-7; 12 positions agree with TRBD2. With 0 bases clipped from V and 4 bases from J, the junction kept 7 bases outside the gene matches. Germline V gives CDR1 LGHDT, CDR2 YNNKEL (reference sequence). The CDR3 runs 17 residues. DNA for the CDR3: TGTGCCAGCAGCCAAGAAAGACCGGGACTAGCGGGTTACGAGCAGTACTTC. Translated, it gives CASSQERPGLAGYEQYF.

This clone has ten or more counts. A read error may explain this, as a much larger clone is one base away. Since the CDR3 does not end with the conserved phenylalanine or tryptophan, this likely comes from a read error. V is TRBV11-2 and J is TRBJ2-1; D is uncertain. Germline CDR1 and CDR2: SGHAT and FQNNGV. The CDR3 length is 16 residues. V shed 2 bases and J shed 4 bases, with 15 bases lying between them. The DNA for the CDR3 is TGTGCCAGCAGCTTATTCGAGACCACAGATTACAATGAGCAGTTCTCC. Translation: CASSLFETTDYNEQFS.

The table lists this clone with many counts. The chain has TRBV5-1 and TRBJ2-5; D possibly corresponds to TRBD2 (7 bases). There are 15 residues in the CDR3. V lost 4 bases, J lost 5 bases, and 18 bases lay in between. Germline CDR1 SGHRS, CDR2 YFSETQ. The CDR3, as DNA: TGCGCCAGCAGCGTTGATGGGGGGGCGGATGAGACCCAGTACTTC. Translated, it gives CASSVDGGADETQYF.

This clone was seen a few times. With a much larger clone just one base away, this may be a read error. Other DNA sequences within the sample encode an identical CDR3. The genes are TRBV29-1 and TRBJ2-3, with D possibly matching TRBD2 (5 bases). The CDR3 loop spans 14 amino acids. Trimming pared 7 bases from V and 2 bases from J, leaving 16 bases between. The germline gives CDR1 SQVTM, CDR2 ANQGSEA. This CDR3 reads CSADLAAITDTQYF. CDR3 nucleotide sequence: TGCAGCGCAGACCTAGCTGCAATCACAGATACGCAGTATTTT.

CDR3 region: CSARTGQCNSPLHF. The CDR3 DNA reads as TGCAGTGCTAGAACTGGGCAGTGTAATTCACCCCTCCACTTT. The chain links TRBV20-1 to TRBJ1-6; D gene unclear. Trimming cost V 2 bases and J 6 bases, with 11 bases left between them. This CDR3 comprises 14 residues. Per germline, CDR1 DFQATT and CDR2 SNEGSKA (reference sequence).

In this sample, this clone turned up many times. One base away lies a much larger clone, so this may be a sequencing read error. The chain joins TRBV28 to TRBJ1-5; D unresolved. The V and J ends lost 7 bases and 3 bases respectively, with 13 bases between them. This CDR3 contains 14 residues. Germline V gene data show CDR1 as MDHEN and CDR2 as SYDVKM. The CDR3 spells CASILTGDNQPQHF. Here the CDR3 DNA reads TGTGCCAGCATCCTCACCGGGGACAATCAGCCCCAGCATTTT.

Concerning this clone: This may come from a read error, since a much larger clone is one base off. The chain combines TRBV24-1 with TRBJ2-1, with 9 bases matching TRBD2. This CDR3 contains 14 residues. Germline CDR1 reads KGHDR; CDR2 reads SFDVKD. The CDR3 DNA reads as TGTGCCACCAGTGACCCCGGGACTAGCTTGACGCAGTCCTTC. Its translation is CATSDPGTSLTQSF.

This clone was counted many times. J is TRBJ1-5 and V is TRBV5-6; no firm D call. Germline values: CDR1 SGHDT, CDR2 YYEEEE. This CDR3 is built from 14 residues. Between the trimmed V and J ends, which lost 3 bases and 5 bases, there was a span of 12 bases. CDR3 loop: CASSSAYFYQPQHF. The CDR3 bases are TGTGCCAGCAGCTCGGCATATTTTTATCAGCCCCAGCATTTT.

This clone came up a few times. The chain carries TRBV2 and TRBJ2-7; no firm D call. This CDR3 has 11 amino acids. The germline V gene has CDR1 SNHLY and CDR2 FYNNEI. V was shortened by 6 bases and J by 10 bases, with 13 bases between the two germline ends. The CDR3 spells CASSSWSDQYV. The CDR3 region has the DNA TGTGCCAGCAGCTCTTGGAGCGATCAGTACGTC.

This clone was observed many times. This chain uses TRBV13 with TRBJ2-3; D uncertain. Germline V gives CDR1 PRHDT, CDR2 FYEKMQ (reference sequence). The CDR3 has 16 residues. V lost 7 bases to trimming and J lost 2 bases, with 19 bases between them. As DNA, the CDR3 is TGTGCCAGCAACGTTAAGAAGGATTTCCTCACAGATACGCAGTATTTT. Translation: CASNVKKDFLTDTQYF.

This clone was detected ten times or more. The chain carries TRBV12-5 and TRBJ2-1; the match to TRBD2 covers 8 bases. J gave up 0 bases and V 2 bases, and 3 bases lay outside the gene matches. The CDR3 spans 16 residues. Germline V lookup: CDR1 LGHNT, CDR2 FRNRAP. The CDR3 is CASGLTSGSSYNEQFF. The CDR3 DNA reads TGTGCTAGTGGTTTGACAAGCGGGAGCTCCTACAATGAGCAGTTCTTC.

This clone was seen ten or more times. Here the CDR3 reads CASGLLPGRRGYTF. CDR3 nucleotides: TGTGCTAGTGGTTTGCTTCCCGGGCGGAGGGGCTACACCTTC. V is TRBV12-5 and J is TRBJ1-2; D is undetermined. Germline V gene sequence: CDR1 LGHNT, CDR2 FRNRAP. V was shortened by 2 bases and J by 8 bases, with 15 bases between the two germline ends. The CDR3 sequence is 14 residues long.

This clone has at least ten counts. The chain uses TRBV9 and TRBJ2-3; D may be TRBD1 (5 bases). Per the germline V gene, CDR1 is SGDLS and CDR2 is YYNGEE. The CDR3 sequence is 13 residues long. V was cut by 3 bases and J by 5 bases, with 10 bases left in between. The DNA for the CDR3 is TGTGCCAGCAGCGAGGGGCCTGTAGATACGCAGTATTTT. Its translation: CASSEGPVDTQYF.

The CDR3 protein is CASSSHGTGHAPLHF. CDR3 in DNA: TGTGCCAGCAGCTCACATGGGACAGGGCATGCACCCCTCCACTTT. The rearrangement links TRBV7-3 to TRBJ1-6; TRBD1 aligns across 9 bases. CDR1 and CDR2 from the germline V gene are SGHTA and FQGTGA. The junction had 9 bases not matched to a gene; V was cut back by 4 bases and J by 11 bases. CDR3 length: 15 residues.

In this sample, this clone turned up many times. The chain carries TRBV4-3 and TRBJ2-4, with D perhaps TRBD2 (6 bases). CDR3 length: 17 amino acids. The V end was cut by 0 bases, the J end by 1 base, with 13 bases between. Looked up from germline, CDR1 is LGHNA and CDR2 is YSLEER. For the CDR3, the DNA is TGCGCCAGCAGCCAAGAACGGGAGCGGTTGGCCAAAAACATTCAGTACTTC. It is translated as CASSQERERLAKNIQYF.

This clone has at least ten counts. This may be a read error, as it is one base from a much larger clone. The conserved closing phenylalanine or tryptophan is absent in this CDR3, likely reflecting a read error. The chain combines TRBV6-1 with TRBJ2-1; D is perhaps TRBD2 (5 bases). The germline V gene has CDR1 MNHNS and CDR2 SASEGT. CDR3 length equals 12 residues. Trimming left V 5 bases short and J 6 bases short, with 8 bases between. As DNA, the CDR3 is TGTGCCAGCAGTCCGGGAACCAATGAGCAGTTCCTC. It is translated as CASSPGTNEQFL.

The chain is built from TRBV24-1 and TRBJ2-3, with 10 nucleotides matching TRBD1. The CDR3 has 16 residues. Trimming at V came to 7 bases and at J to 7 bases, leaving 13 bases not matched to a gene. The germline CDR1 and CDR2 sequences are KGHDR and SFDVKD. CDR3 amino acids: CATSMPPGQGKNTQYF. The CDR3 nucleotides are TGTGCCACCAGCATGCCTCCGGGACAGGGGAAGAATACGCAGTATTTT.

The table lists this clone with many counts. CDR3 nucleotide sequence: TGTGCCAGCTTCGAGTCAGGGAACACCGGGGAGCTGTTTTTT. This encodes CASFESGNTGELFF. The rearrangement links TRBV2 to TRBJ2-2; no definite D call. The CDR3 is 14 residues long. The V gene's germline CDR1 is SNHLY and CDR2 FYNNEI. The V gene lost 8 bases and the J gene lost 1 base, with 11 bases spanning the gap.

This clone came up a few times. This may stem from a read error, because a much larger clone lies one nucleotide away. The chain employs TRBV28 and TRBJ2-5; possible D gene TRBD2, 5 bases. Trimming pared 4 bases from V and 9 bases from J, leaving 21 bases between. The CDR3 has 15 amino acids. Germline CDR1 MDHEN, CDR2 SYDVKM. The CDR3 loop is CASSSYSGYSEAQYF. In nucleotides, the CDR3 is TGTGCCAGCAGTTCCTATTCTGGGTACTCGGAGGCCCAGTACTTC.

This clone was picked up many times. V is TRBV28 and J is TRBJ1-5; D gene unclear. V lost 3 bases, J lost 7 bases, and 7 bases lay in between. Germline V gene data show CDR1 as MDHEN and CDR2 as SYDVKM. The CDR3 is 12 residues long. The CDR3 DNA is TGTGCCAGCAGTTTCGGTGGGCAGCCCCAGCATTTT. Protein sequence: CASSFGGQPQHF.

This clone was observed at least ten times. J is TRBJ1-6 and V is TRBV6-1, with 7 bases that match TRBD1. CDR1 is MNHNS and CDR2 is SASEGT in the germline V gene. The length of the CDR3 is 17 residues. The junction had 8 bases not matched to a gene; V was cut back by 6 bases and J by 0 bases. DNA for the CDR3: TGTGCCAGCAGAGACTCGGGACAGTTCTCCTATAATTCACCCCTCCACTTT. It translates to CASRDSGQFSYNSPLHF.

Ten or more counts support this clone. Just one base apart from a much larger clone, this may be a read error. CDR3 in amino acids: CVISESALEGAGELFF. DNA of the CDR3: TGTGTCATCAGTGAGTCGGCTTTGGAAGGGGCCGGGGAGCTGTTTTTT. V gene TRBV10-3 combines with J gene TRBJ2-2, with D tentatively TRBD1 (5 bases). Germline loops: CDR1 ENHRY, CDR2 SYGVKD. This CDR3 contains 16 residues.

This clone showed up many times. The chain employs TRBV9 and TRBJ2-6; perhaps TRBD1 as D (5 bases). V lost 3 bases and J lost 0, with 10 bases in between. This CDR3 has 16 residues. Germline values: CDR1 SGDLS, CDR2 YYNGEE. CDR3 sequence reads: CASSARQSSGANVLTF. DNA of the CDR3: TGTGCCAGCAGCGCCCGACAGAGCTCTGGGGCCAACGTCCTGACTTTC.

This clone was picked up many times. The genes are TRBV12-3 or TRBV12-4 and TRBJ2-1, with 9 positions matching TRBD2. The CDR3 runs 14 residues. Losses at the gene ends were 6 bases for V and 5 bases for J; bases not matched to a gene: 5. The CDR3 sequence is CASRTSGSNNEQFF. As DNA, the CDR3 is TGTGCCAGCAGGACTAGCGGATCAAACAATGAGCAGTTCTTC.

This clone was observed a few times. A read error may explain this, as a much larger clone is one base away. The chain employs TRBV7-2 and TRBJ1-5; D uncertain. This CDR3 contains 15 residues. CDR1 is SGHTA and CDR2 is FQGNSA in the germline V gene. V was pared by 5 bases and J by 7 bases, with 18 bases between. The CDR3 DNA sequence: TGTGCCAGCAGCCCCCATGGAGTCCCCGGGCAGCCCCAGCATTTT. It codes for CASSPHGVPGQPQHF.

This clone was seen many times. CDR3 sequence reads: CASSLDLFKYV. The CDR3 nucleotides read TGCGCCAGCAGCTTGGATTTATTCAAGTACGTC. The chain combines TRBV5-1 with TRBJ2-7, with D unclear. The germline V gene has CDR1 SGHRS and CDR2 YFSETQ. V lost 0 bases, J lost 11 bases, and 9 bases lay in between. The CDR3 has 11 residues.

There are many counts of this clone. This chain links TRBV10-1 with TRBJ2-3, with D perhaps matching TRBD2 (5 bases). Germline CDR1 reads WNHNN; CDR2 reads SYGVQD (reference sequence). V was pared by 8 bases and J by 2 bases, with 17 bases between. The CDR3 is 15 residues long. This CDR3 reads CASLRIATNTDTQYF. As DNA, the CDR3 is TGCGCCAGCCTACGAATAGCGACGAACACAGATACGCAGTATTTT.

This clone was detected ten times or more. The chain uses TRBV7-3 and TRBJ2-5; 10 bases align to TRBD2. J gave up 4 bases and V 2 bases, and 7 bases lay outside the gene matches. CDR1 and CDR2 from the germline V gene are SGHTA and FQGTGA. The CDR3 extends over 16 amino acids. The CDR3 protein is CASSLGLAGGRETQYF. In nucleotides, the CDR3 is TGTGCCAGCAGCTTAGGATTAGCGGGAGGCAGAGAGACCCAGTACTTC.